A single sample is the source of the 5 T cell receptor beta chains below, sequenced in a study of identical twins. Each CDR3 protein is one row after TCRdb ran MiXCR on the 5' RACE reads. The data hold hundreds of thousands of distinct CDR3 sequences, with approximately 21% observed a single time. This sample was also put to use in a study of T cells expressing NK-cell markers.

Source material: PBMCs. These receptors all stem from a woman aged 18-35 years in good health.

V and J are TRBV20-1 and TRBJ2-1; no clear D. The CDR3 runs to 13 residues. Germline assignment: CDR1 DFQATT and CDR2 SNEGSKA (reference sequence). V dropped 0 bases and J dropped 7 bases, with 10 bases sitting between them. The chain's CDR3 is CSAREPVANEQFF. The CDR3 bases are TGCAGTGCTAGAGAGCCGGTCGCGAATGAGCAGTTCTTC.

J is TRBJ1-2 and V is TRBV29-1; D gene uncertain. From germline, CDR1 is SQVTM and CDR2 ANQGSEA. V dropped 2 bases and J dropped 7 bases, with 23 bases sitting between them. CDR3 length equals 16 residues. CDR3 region: CSVEIIPVLPGSGYTF. DNA for the CDR3: TGCAGCGTTGAAATCATCCCTGTCCTGCCCGGGAGTGGCTACACCTTC.

This clonotype was recorded at least ten times. The chain links TRBV5-1 to TRBJ2-7; a possible D gene is TRBD1 (6 bases). The CDR3 consists of 14 residues. Trimming removed 1 base from V and 2 bases from J, with 10 bases in between. CDR1 is SGHRS and CDR2 is YFSETQ in the germline V gene. The CDR3 spells CASSLLQGPYEQYF. The DNA of the CDR3 is TGCGCCAGCAGCTTGTTACAGGGCCCCTACGAGCAGTACTTC.

The chain joins TRBV12-3 or TRBV12-4 to TRBJ2-7; TRBD2 matches 11 bases. Trimming cost V 4 bases and J 3 bases; bases outside gene matches: 5. This CDR3 region has 15 residues. The CDR3 DNA reads as TGTGCCAGCAGTTGGGGACTAGCGGACGACTACGAGCAGTACTTC. It translates to CASSWGLADDYEQYF.

The chain recombines TRBV20-1 with TRBJ2-7; a possible D gene is TRBD2 (5 bases). V was trimmed by 4 bases and J by 1 base, leaving 17 bases between them. CDR1 and CDR2 (germline): DFQATT, SNEGSKA (reference sequence). CDR3 size: 15 residues. The CDR3 sequence is CSATGLGQESYEQYF. Here the CDR3 DNA reads TGCAGTGCTACGGGGTTAGGGCAGGAGTCCTACGAGCAGTACTTC.